This TCR beta chain was identified during a study of blood T cells in healthy people across ages. A second PCR of 7 to 11 cycles used a sample-barcoded 5' primer and a J-beta primer mix. TCRdb processed the 5' RACE reads anew with MiXCR; each CDR3 protein has one entry. The sample records 630,000 or so distinct CDR3 sequences, around 31% being singletons. Germline-derived CDR1 and CDR2 are SGHVS and FNYEAQ. Trimming removed 5 bases at V and 13 bases at J, with 27 bases between. This CDR3 comprises 16 residues. This clonotype was seen only a few times. A much more abundant neighbour one base away suggests this may be a read error.

The receptor's source is a woman of 80 years or more in good health. What was sequenced was blood. V usage is TRBV7-6 and J usage is TRBJ2-1; maybe TRBD2 (5 bases). The CDR3 here is CASSPSSRRTGETQFF. In DNA, the CDR3 is TGTGCCAGCAGCCCCTCCTCACGGCGAACCGGGGAGACCCAGTTCTTC.